This TCR beta chain emerged from a study of identical twins. This clonotype was observed a few times. What it binds is not known. Carrying unique molecular identifiers, the cDNA also gained a universal primer site through template switching. From the 5' RACE reads, TCRdb called clonotypes with MiXCR, one entry per CDR3 protein. In the table there are some 710,000 distinct CDR3 sequences, 5.5% to 7.5% of which are singletons. Notes on the study in general: Twin-shared out-of-frame alpha sequences were enriched for low generation probability.

V lost 6 bases to trimming and J lost 3 bases; unmatched junction nucleotides: 5. Germline loops: CDR1 SGHVS, CDR2 FQNEAQ. The CDR3 is made up of 14 amino acids. Sequenced material: naive T cells sorted from blood. J is TRBJ2-3 and V is TRBV7-8; TRBD2 matches at 8 bases. This receptor was identified in a man younger than 35 in good health. The CDR3 region has the DNA TGTGCCAGCAGAATCGGGACTAGTACAGATACGCAGTATTTT. Translation gives CASRIGTSTDTQYF.